One sample yielded the 2 T cell receptor beta chains listed below, sequenced in a study of T cell changes during pregnancy in multiple sclerosis. Clones were read by immunoSEQ multiplex PCR, and TCRdb kept only the in-frame ones, dropping some. The sample has about 79,000 clones; around nine tenths are singletons. The sample in question was CD4+ T cells from peripheral blood mononuclear cells, obtained in the second trimester of pregnancy. Source of these receptors: a female donor with multiple sclerosis, enrolled in a pregnancy study.

V is TRBV9 and J is TRBJ2-3; a weak D match, TRBD2 (7 bases). V lost 3 bases and J lost 1, with 21 bases in between. In germline, CDR1 is SGDLS, CDR2 YYNGEE. The CDR3 covers 18 residues. CDR3 sequence: CASSARVGGALGTDTQYF. The CDR3 bases are TGTGCCAGCAGCGCACGAGTAGGGGGGGCGCTTGGCACAGATACGCAGTATTTT.

The chain employs TRBV10-3 and TRBJ2-7; 11 bases fit TRBD2. With 4 bases clipped from V and 6 bases from J, the junction kept 8 bases outside the gene matches. Germline assignment: CDR1 ENHRY and CDR2 SYGVKD. The CDR3 spans 15 residues. DNA of the CDR3: TGTGCCATCAGTGCGAAAGGACTAGCGGGTACCGAGCAGTACTTC. As protein: CAISAKGLAGTEQYF.